Sequencing of this T cell receptor beta chain was carried out in a study of T cell repertoires in cytomegalovirus infection. MiXCR, applied by TCRdb to the reads, yields one record per CDR3 protein. The sample records some 250,000 distinct CDR3 sequences, over 8% being singletons. The CDR3 covers 14 residues. The germline V gene has CDR1 SGHTA and CDR2 FQGNSA. Trimming removed 2 bases from V and 1 base from J, with 6 bases in between. Ten or more counts support this clonotype. The clonotype was recovered from a human donor in good health (CMV status not recorded). Some clones in this sample may be carry-over from other donors' samples. Sequenced: PBMCs. This chain connects TRBV7-2 to TRBJ1-3; no clear D. The DNA of the CDR3 is TGTGCCAGCAGCTTAACAGTGTCTGGAAACACCATATATTTT. Translating gives CASSLTVSGNTIYF.